The 24 T cell receptor beta chains given below trace back to one sample, sequenced in a study of T cells expressing NK-cell markers (dated by TCRdb to the early 2020s). Preparation of the library involved 5' RACE. The data were produced on an Illumina HiSeq 2000. Reads reprocessed by TCRdb are summarized as one entry per CDR3 protein sequence, and DNA is absent. The sample table includes some 460,000 distinct CDR3 sequences. The leading ten clones occupy almost 1.5% of the sample. The sample was blood T cells: a sorted CD56 or NKG2C T cell subset, CD4+ or CD8+ T cells, or bulk PBMC T cells (not recorded which). Receptor source: a woman aged 50 to 65 in good health. Donor details come from another sample of the same person, matched by shared clones.

This sequence joins TRBV4-1 and TRBJ1-2; the D call of TRBD1 rests on TCRdb alone, since no DNA is present to check it. The CDR3 length is 15 residues. Germline CDR1 and CDR2: MGHRA and YSYEKL. The CDR3 loop is CASRPTGRGIYGYTF.

This chain uses TRBV12-3 or TRBV12-4 with TRBJ1-5. This CDR3 has 15 residues. CDR3 region: CASGNGRSYNQPQHF.

The chain employs TRBV20-1 and TRBJ2-5; TCRdb lists TRBD1, though no DNA is available to test this call. CDR1 and CDR2 (germline): DFQATT, SNEGSKA (reference sequence). CDR3 size: 15 residues. CDR3 residues: CSARDTGTPEETQYF.

The CDR3 loop reads CASSLIYRRGDKNIQYF. V gene TRBV27 combines with J gene TRBJ2-4. Looked up from germline, CDR1 is MNHEY and CDR2 is SMNVEV (reference sequence). There are 17 residues in the CDR3.

The genes are TRBV5-1 and TRBJ2-7; TCRdb's D call, TRBD2, is unchecked because there is no DNA. The CDR3 extends over 15 amino acids. Germline V gene sequence: CDR1 SGHRS, CDR2 YFSETQ. The CDR3 protein is CASSYSGDLPHEQYF.

The chain is built from TRBV5-1 and TRBJ2-1; the TCRdb call, TRBD2, lacks DNA for checking. The germline gives CDR1 SGHRS, CDR2 YFSETQ. There are 15 residues in the CDR3. CDR3 in amino acids: CASSSGTSSYNEQFF.

This rearrangement joins TRBV24-1 to TRBJ2-3; with no DNA, the TCRdb D assignment of TRBD1 cannot be verified. The germline V gene encodes CDR1 KGHDR and CDR2 SFDVKD. The CDR3 extends over 14 amino acids. This CDR3 is CATSDGTRGDTQYF.

The chain uses TRBV2 and TRBJ2-1; the D call of TRBD2 rests on TCRdb alone, since no DNA is present to check it. Germline V gene sequence: CDR1 SNHLY, CDR2 FYNNEI. There are 16 residues in the CDR3. The CDR3 loop is CASSDRGLAGLGEQFF.

The chain is built from TRBV6-6 and TRBJ2-3; with no DNA, the TCRdb D assignment of TRBD2 cannot be verified. Per the germline V gene, CDR1 is MNHNY and CDR2 is SVGAGI (reference sequence). The CDR3 sequence is 16 residues long. CDR3 amino acids: CASSYPGGPNLDTQYF.

This sequence joins TRBV12-5 and TRBJ2-3; checking the TCRdb D call of TRBD2 is not possible without DNA. The CDR3 has 16 amino acids. In germline, CDR1 is LGHNT, CDR2 FRNRAP. The CDR3: CASGLGLAVGSDTQYF.

CDR3 sequence: CASSYSAWEQYF. The rearrangement links TRBV6-2 or TRBV6-3 to TRBJ2-7. Germline assignment: CDR1 MNHEY and CDR2 SVGEGT. This CDR3 is built from 12 residues.

The gene calls are TRBV6-1 and TRBJ1-6. There are 11 residues in the CDR3. Germline V CDR1 and CDR2: MNHNS, SASEGT. The chain's CDR3 is CASREDSPLHF.

The CDR3 sequence: CAWSLATGAYGYTF. The V and J genes are TRBV30 and TRBJ1-2; the D gene TCRdb calls, TRBD1, cannot be checked with no DNA. CDR3 length: 14 residues. Germline CDR1 and CDR2: GTSNPN and SVGIG (reference sequence).

V gene TRBV27 combines with J gene TRBJ2-5; as DNA is missing, the TRBD2 call by TCRdb cannot be tested. The CDR3 has 14 amino acids. Germline CDR1 MNHEY, CDR2 SMNVEV (reference sequence). The CDR3 is CASRGLAEGKTQYF.

The V and J genes are TRBV19 and TRBJ2-6. CDR3 size: 13 residues. Germline values: CDR1 LNHDA, CDR2 SQIVND (reference sequence). The CDR3 here is CAARDSGANVLTF.

The rearrangement uses TRBV18 and TRBJ2-2; TCRdb gives TRBD2 as the D gene, but with no DNA this cannot be confirmed. This CDR3 has 17 residues. The germline V gene has CDR1 KGHSH and CDR2 LQKENI. CDR3: CASSPPLGLANTGELFF.

This rearrangement joins TRBV11-2 to TRBJ2-3; TCRdb reports TRBD2, a call that lacks DNA to check it against. Germline CDR1 and CDR2: SGHAT and FQNNGV. This CDR3 has 15 residues. The CDR3 here is CASSAGSTLTDTQYF.

The chain couples TRBV29-1 to TRBJ1-2. This CDR3 is 13 amino acids long. The germline V gene encodes CDR1 SQVTM and CDR2 ANQGSEA. The CDR3 sequence is CSVGQLANYGYTF.

The chain recombines TRBV27 with TRBJ1-2. The CDR3 length is 14 residues. CDR1 and CDR2 from the germline V gene are MNHEY and SMNVEV (reference sequence). CDR3 loop: CASRGRAPGGGYTF.

The chain combines TRBV24-1 with TRBJ2-1; there is no DNA to check the TCRdb D call of TRBD2. Germline CDR1 KGHDR, CDR2 SFDVKD. CDR3 length: 18 amino acids. CDR3 residues: CATSEGLAGGRPYNEQFF.

This chain connects TRBV12-3 or TRBV12-4 to TRBJ1-1; TCRdb proposes TRBD1, but this gene call is untestable without DNA. This CDR3 is 13 amino acids long. The CDR3 loop reads CATHFLGVTEAFF.

The genes are TRBV20-1 and TRBJ1-1; absent DNA, TCRdb's TRBD1 call cannot be checked. Germline assignment: CDR1 DFQATT and CDR2 SNEGSKA (reference sequence). The CDR3 consists of 12 residues. The CDR3 sequence: CSAPNRGTEAFF.

The J gene is TRBJ1-3, the V gene TRBV12-3 or TRBV12-4; absent DNA, TCRdb's TRBD1 call cannot be checked. The CDR3 spans 14 residues. The CDR3 is CAGRQANSGNTIYF.

The chain uses TRBV2 and TRBJ2-5; lacking DNA, the TRBD2 call made by TCRdb goes unchecked. In germline, CDR1 is SNHLY, CDR2 FYNNEI. The CDR3 runs to 15 residues. The CDR3 protein is CASSGLAGGSETQYF.